The 17 T cell receptor beta chains below come from one sample, sequenced in a study of T cells in Graves' hyperthyroidism and ophthalmopathy (dated by TCRdb to the late 2010s). Libraries came from multiplex PCR. The instrument was an Illumina HiSeq 2000. TCR beta CDR3 regions were amplified from RNA transcripts. The TCR CDR3 was subjected to a first round of RT-PCR using the HTBI primer set and the Qiagen OneStep RT-PCR kit. In-frame beta chains were kept once TCRdb had trimmed the public reads at Q25 with fastp and called clones with MiXCR. Merged by CDR3 protein, the rows form single entries marked with the most common genes and DNA. The sample yields 300,000 to 400,000 distinct CDR3 sequences; approximately 14% were counted once. The top ten hold around a fifth of the sample. Sequences were obtained from blood. These receptors came from a woman aged 25-40 years with Graves' ophthalmopathy.

This clonotype was detected many times. The genes are TRBV2 and TRBJ1-2; no clear D gene. This CDR3 is 13 amino acids long. Germline CDR1 and CDR2: SNHLY and FYNNEI. V lost 4 bases and J 4 bases, leaving 10 bases between the germline ends. CDR3: CASSAPGFYGYTF. The CDR3 coding sequence is TGTGCCAGCAGTGCCCCGGGTTTCTATGGCTACACCTTC.

This clonotype has just a few counts. Just one base apart from a much larger clone, this may be a read error. Because it lacks the conserved phenylalanine or tryptophan at the end, this CDR3 is likely a read error. This rearrangement joins TRBV5-6 to TRBJ2-5, with TRBD1 matching over 7 bases. Germline V CDR1 and CDR2: SGHDT, YYEEEE. The junction had 13 bases not matched to a gene; V was cut back by 0 bases and J by 2 bases. The CDR3 is made up of 18 amino acids. The CDR3 sequence: CASSLDDRRQGQQETQYL. The CDR3 DNA sequence: TGTGCCAGCAGCTTGGATGATCGGAGACAGGGTCAGCAAGAGACCCAGTACCTC.

This clonotype was found many times. The chain combines TRBV20-1 with TRBJ1-5, with 7 bases lining up with TRBD1. V shed 3 bases and J 6 bases; nucleotides not matched to a gene: 5. CDR1 is DFQATT and CDR2 is SNEGSKA in the germline V gene (reference sequence). The CDR3 loop spans 13 amino acids. The CDR3: CSASSGGTQPQHF. Here the CDR3 DNA reads TGCAGTGCTAGCTCAGGGGGTACTCAGCCCCAGCATTTT.

The chain couples TRBV12-3 or TRBV12-4 to TRBJ2-1; D remains unclear. The CDR3 is made up of 17 amino acids. Trimming cost V 5 bases and J 0 bases, with 17 bases left between them. The CDR3 bases are TGTGCCAGCAGTCGATCCCACACTAAGAGCTCCTACAATGAGCAGTTCTTC. This sequence encodes CASSRSHTKSSYNEQFF.

This clonotype was picked up many times. The chain couples TRBV11-2 to TRBJ2-7, with D unresolved. V shed 1 base and J shed 7 bases, with 8 bases lying between them. Germline V lookup: CDR1 SGHAT, CDR2 FQNNGV. The CDR3 extends over 12 amino acids. The CDR3 spells CASSLAGQEQYF. CDR3 nucleotide sequence: TGTGCCAGCAGCTTAGCTGGGCAAGAGCAGTACTTC.

This clonotype occurred many times. The chain uses TRBV6-1 and TRBJ2-7; maybe TRBD2 (6 bases). CDR3 length: 11 residues. Germline V lookup: CDR1 MNHNS, CDR2 SASEGT. V lost 6 bases and J lost 6, with 9 bases in between. In DNA form, the CDR3 reads TGTGCCAGCAGCTCCGGGAGCGAGCAGTACTTC. It encodes CASSSGSEQYF.

This clonotype was seen a few times. This sequence joins TRBV27 and TRBJ1-5, with D uncertain. The V end was cut by 3 bases, the J end by 4 bases, with 19 bases between. The CDR3 runs to 17 residues. The germline V gene encodes CDR1 MNHEY and CDR2 SMNVEV (reference sequence). CDR3 bases: TGTGCCAGCAGTTTTTTTGTAGGTCTTAGCTTAAATCAGCCCCAGCATTTT. It is translated as CASSFFVGLSLNQPQHF.

This clonotype was seen a handful of times. The rearrangement joins TRBV3-1 to TRBJ2-1; D remains unclear. Germline V gene data show CDR1 as LGHDT and CDR2 as YNNKEL (reference sequence). V was trimmed by 2 bases and J by 7 bases, leaving 6 bases between them. This CDR3 comprises 12 residues. The CDR3, as DNA: TGTGCCAGCAGCCAATTCCGGAATGAGCAGTTCTTC. Residues: CASSQFRNEQFF.

This clonotype was recorded many times. The V call is TRBV20-1, the J call TRBJ2-7; 10 bases match TRBD2. Germline-derived CDR1 and CDR2 are DFQATT and SNEGSKA (reference sequence). The CDR3 has 13 residues. Losses at the gene ends were 6 bases for V and 4 bases for J; bases not matched to a gene: 6. The CDR3 loop reads CSAKSGGAYEQYF. DNA of the CDR3: TGCAGTGCAAAGAGCGGGGGGGCTTACGAGCAGTACTTC.

This clonotype has at least ten counts. The DNA of the CDR3 is TGTGCCAGCAGCTCGGGACTAGCGGGGGTTACAGATACGCAGTATTTT. Its protein is CASSSGLAGVTDTQYF. This rearrangement joins TRBV5-8 to TRBJ2-3, with TRBD2 matching 14 bases. From germline, CDR1 is SGHTS and CDR2 YDEGEE. The CDR3 is 16 residues long. V lost 3 bases, J lost 3 bases, and 3 bases stayed unmatched.

This clonotype was counted ten times or more. The rearrangement joins TRBV5-4 to TRBJ2-2; 11 positions match TRBD1. CDR1 and CDR2 (germline): SGHNT, YYREEE (reference sequence). The CDR3 has 14 residues. V lost 4 bases to trimming and J lost 9 bases; unmatched junction nucleotides: 5. In DNA, the CDR3 is TGTGCCAGCAGCGCGGGACAGGGGGAAAGGGAGCTGTTTTTT. Its translation is CASSAGQGERELFF.

Ten or more counts support this clonotype. The chain carries TRBV19 and TRBJ1-1; maybe TRBD1 (5 bases). V gave up 2 bases and J gave up 1 base, with 11 bases separating them. Germline loops: CDR1 LNHDA, CDR2 SQIVND (reference sequence). This CDR3 has 15 residues. CDR3: CASSILGVRNTEAFF. Written as DNA, the CDR3 is TGTGCCAGTAGTATATTGGGGGTTCGGAACACTGAAGCTTTCTTT.

V gene TRBV7-8 combines with J gene TRBJ2-7; D is perhaps TRBD1 (6 bases). The CDR3 length is 15 residues. CDR1 and CDR2 from the germline V gene are SGHVS and FQNEAQ. Between the trimmed V and J ends, which lost 3 bases and 6 bases, there was a span of 18 bases. CDR3 coding DNA: TGTGCCAGCAGCTTCAAAAGGACAGTAACAGGCGAGCAGTACTTC. The encoded protein is CASSFKRTVTGEQYF. Variable domain in full (rest from reference TRBV7-8 and TRBJ2-7): GAGVSQSPRYKVAKRGQDVALRCDPISGHVSLFWYQQALGQGPEFLTYFQNEAQLDKSGLPSDRFFAERPEGSVSTLKIQRTQQEDSAVYLCASSFKRTVTGEQYFGPGTRLTVT.

The chain recombines TRBV29-1 with TRBJ2-2; 9 positions agree with TRBD1. With V trimmed by 5 bases and J by 4 bases, 8 bases remained unmatched. Germline-derived CDR1 and CDR2 are SQVTM and ANQGSEA. This CDR3 spans 15 amino acids. The CDR3 loop is CSVLGQGGFTGELFF. The CDR3 region has the DNA TGCAGCGTTTTGGGACAGGGCGGTTTCACCGGGGAGCTGTTTTTT.

This clonotype was seen repeatedly, ten times or more. The chain combines TRBV5-1 with TRBJ1-2, with a possible D match to TRBD1 (5 bases). The V end lost 4 bases, the J end lost 2 bases, and 12 bases lay between the germline ends. CDR1 and CDR2 (germline): SGHRS, YFSETQ. This CDR3 has 14 residues. The CDR3 loop is CASSRDYGNYGYTF. In DNA form, the CDR3 reads TGCGCCAGCAGCAGGGACTACGGGAACTATGGCTACACCTTC. Complete variable domain (other parts from reference TRBV5-1 and TRBJ1-2): KAGVTQTPRYLIKTRGQQVTLSCSPISGHRSVSWYQQTPGQGLQFLFEYFSETQRNKGNFPGRFSGRQFSNSRSEMNVSTLELGDSALYLCASSRDYGNYGYTFGSGTRLTVV.

This clonotype was picked up many times. V gene TRBV29-1 combines with J gene TRBJ1-1; 8 nucleotides agree with TRBD1. V lost 7 bases to trimming and J lost 6 bases; unmatched junction nucleotides: 4. The CDR3 is made up of 11 amino acids. Germline V gene data show CDR1 as SQVTM and CDR2 as ANQGSEA. The DNA of the CDR3 is TGCAGCGGCGGACAGGGCTCTGAAGCTTTCTTT. Translation gives CSGGQGSEAFF.

This clonotype was recorded a few times. The chain joins TRBV6-1 to TRBJ2-5; 9 nucleotides agree with TRBD1. This CDR3 has 12 amino acids. The germline V gene has CDR1 MNHNS and CDR2 SASEGT. V trimming: 6 bases; J trimming: 6 bases; junction bases outside the gene matches: 2. The CDR3 protein is CASRGTGQTQYF. The CDR3, as DNA: TGTGCCAGCAGGGGGACAGGGCAGACCCAGTACTTC.